This T cell receptor (beta chain) was profiled in a study of blood T cell repertoires in COVID-19. Across the whole study: Acute and convalescent COVID-19 specimens originated in the United States, Italy and Spain. Nucleic acid was either cDNA or gDNA, and it came from T cells, B-cell-depleted T cells, or PBMCs.

The CDR3 is 14 amino acids. V was clipped by 4 bases and J by 4 bases; unmatched bases: 6. Looked up from germline, CDR1 is SGDLS and CDR2 is YYNGEE. In the study's own analysis: Reference gene primers were amplified, and this amplification served to estimate nucleated cell counts. The method was immunoSEQ multiplex PCR; TCRdb's version includes in-frame clones alone and lacks a portion of them. V and J calls and clone size are as listed in that table; D and trimming were resolved from the DNA. The data contain roughly 240,000 clones, around four fifths of them singletons. The sample holds a few counts of this clone.

Input material: peripheral blood. The V call is TRBV9, the J call TRBJ2-7; 9 nucleotides match TRBD1. The source is a woman of 80 years or more with acute or convalescent COVID-19. In DNA form, the CDR3 reads TGTGCCAGCAGCCCCCGGACAGGGGCTTACGAGCAGTACTTC. The encoded protein is CASSPRTGAYEQYF.